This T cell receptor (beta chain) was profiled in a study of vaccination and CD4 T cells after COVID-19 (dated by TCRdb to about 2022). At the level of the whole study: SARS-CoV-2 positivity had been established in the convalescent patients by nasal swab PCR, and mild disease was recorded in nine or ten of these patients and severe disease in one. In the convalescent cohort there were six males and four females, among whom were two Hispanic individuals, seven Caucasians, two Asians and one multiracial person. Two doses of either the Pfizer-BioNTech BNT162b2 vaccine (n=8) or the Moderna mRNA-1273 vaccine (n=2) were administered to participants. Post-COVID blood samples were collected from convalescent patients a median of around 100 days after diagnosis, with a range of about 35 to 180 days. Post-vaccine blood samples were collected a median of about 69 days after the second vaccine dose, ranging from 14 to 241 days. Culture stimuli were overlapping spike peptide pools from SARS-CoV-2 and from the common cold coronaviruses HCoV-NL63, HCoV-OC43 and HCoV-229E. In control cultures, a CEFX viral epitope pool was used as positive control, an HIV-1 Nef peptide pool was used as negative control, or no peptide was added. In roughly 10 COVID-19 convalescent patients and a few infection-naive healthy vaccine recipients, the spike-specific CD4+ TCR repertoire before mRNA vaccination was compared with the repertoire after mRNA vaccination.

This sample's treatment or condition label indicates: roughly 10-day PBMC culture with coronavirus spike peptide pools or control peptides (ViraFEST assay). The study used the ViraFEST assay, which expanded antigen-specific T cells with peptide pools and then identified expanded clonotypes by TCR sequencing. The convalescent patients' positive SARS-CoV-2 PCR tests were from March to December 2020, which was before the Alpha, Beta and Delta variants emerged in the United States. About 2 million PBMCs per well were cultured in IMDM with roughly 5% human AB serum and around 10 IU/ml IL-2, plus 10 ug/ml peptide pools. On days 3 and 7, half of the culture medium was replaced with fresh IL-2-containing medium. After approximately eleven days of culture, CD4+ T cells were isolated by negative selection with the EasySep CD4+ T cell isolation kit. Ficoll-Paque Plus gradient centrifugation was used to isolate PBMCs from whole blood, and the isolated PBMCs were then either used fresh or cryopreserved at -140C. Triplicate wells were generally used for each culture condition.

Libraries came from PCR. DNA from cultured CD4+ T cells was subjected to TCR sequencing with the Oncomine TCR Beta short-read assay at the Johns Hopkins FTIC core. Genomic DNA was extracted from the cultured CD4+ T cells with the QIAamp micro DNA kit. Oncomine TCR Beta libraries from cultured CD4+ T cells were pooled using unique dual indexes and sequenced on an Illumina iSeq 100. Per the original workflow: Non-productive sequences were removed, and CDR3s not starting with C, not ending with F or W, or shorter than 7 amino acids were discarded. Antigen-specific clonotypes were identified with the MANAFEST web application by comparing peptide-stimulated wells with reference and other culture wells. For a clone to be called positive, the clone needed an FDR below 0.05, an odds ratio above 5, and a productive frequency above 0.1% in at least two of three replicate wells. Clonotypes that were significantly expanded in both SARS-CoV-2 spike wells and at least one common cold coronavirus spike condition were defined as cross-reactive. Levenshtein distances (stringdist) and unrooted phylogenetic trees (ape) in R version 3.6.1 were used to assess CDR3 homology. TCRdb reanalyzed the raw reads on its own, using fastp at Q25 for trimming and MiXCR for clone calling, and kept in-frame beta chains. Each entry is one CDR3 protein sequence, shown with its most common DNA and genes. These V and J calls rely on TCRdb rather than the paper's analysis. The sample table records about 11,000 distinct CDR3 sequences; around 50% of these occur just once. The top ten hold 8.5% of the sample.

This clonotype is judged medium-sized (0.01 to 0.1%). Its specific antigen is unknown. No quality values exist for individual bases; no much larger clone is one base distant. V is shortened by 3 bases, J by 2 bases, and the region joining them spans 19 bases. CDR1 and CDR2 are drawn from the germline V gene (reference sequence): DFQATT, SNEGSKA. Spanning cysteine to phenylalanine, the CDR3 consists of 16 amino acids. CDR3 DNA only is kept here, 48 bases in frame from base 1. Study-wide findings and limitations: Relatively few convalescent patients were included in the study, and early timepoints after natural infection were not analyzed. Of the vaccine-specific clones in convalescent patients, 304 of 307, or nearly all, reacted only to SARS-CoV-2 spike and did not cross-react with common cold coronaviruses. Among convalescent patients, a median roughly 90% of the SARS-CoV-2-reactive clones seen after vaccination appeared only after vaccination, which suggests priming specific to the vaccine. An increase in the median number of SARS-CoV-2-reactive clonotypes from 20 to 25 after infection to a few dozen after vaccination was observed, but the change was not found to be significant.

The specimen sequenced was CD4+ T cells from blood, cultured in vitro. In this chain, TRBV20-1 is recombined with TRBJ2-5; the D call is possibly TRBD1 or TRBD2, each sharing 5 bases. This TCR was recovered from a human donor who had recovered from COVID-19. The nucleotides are TGCAGTGCTAGTCGAGGGGCCCCGGGGCGACAAGAGACCCAGTACTTC. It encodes CSASRGAPGRQETQYF.